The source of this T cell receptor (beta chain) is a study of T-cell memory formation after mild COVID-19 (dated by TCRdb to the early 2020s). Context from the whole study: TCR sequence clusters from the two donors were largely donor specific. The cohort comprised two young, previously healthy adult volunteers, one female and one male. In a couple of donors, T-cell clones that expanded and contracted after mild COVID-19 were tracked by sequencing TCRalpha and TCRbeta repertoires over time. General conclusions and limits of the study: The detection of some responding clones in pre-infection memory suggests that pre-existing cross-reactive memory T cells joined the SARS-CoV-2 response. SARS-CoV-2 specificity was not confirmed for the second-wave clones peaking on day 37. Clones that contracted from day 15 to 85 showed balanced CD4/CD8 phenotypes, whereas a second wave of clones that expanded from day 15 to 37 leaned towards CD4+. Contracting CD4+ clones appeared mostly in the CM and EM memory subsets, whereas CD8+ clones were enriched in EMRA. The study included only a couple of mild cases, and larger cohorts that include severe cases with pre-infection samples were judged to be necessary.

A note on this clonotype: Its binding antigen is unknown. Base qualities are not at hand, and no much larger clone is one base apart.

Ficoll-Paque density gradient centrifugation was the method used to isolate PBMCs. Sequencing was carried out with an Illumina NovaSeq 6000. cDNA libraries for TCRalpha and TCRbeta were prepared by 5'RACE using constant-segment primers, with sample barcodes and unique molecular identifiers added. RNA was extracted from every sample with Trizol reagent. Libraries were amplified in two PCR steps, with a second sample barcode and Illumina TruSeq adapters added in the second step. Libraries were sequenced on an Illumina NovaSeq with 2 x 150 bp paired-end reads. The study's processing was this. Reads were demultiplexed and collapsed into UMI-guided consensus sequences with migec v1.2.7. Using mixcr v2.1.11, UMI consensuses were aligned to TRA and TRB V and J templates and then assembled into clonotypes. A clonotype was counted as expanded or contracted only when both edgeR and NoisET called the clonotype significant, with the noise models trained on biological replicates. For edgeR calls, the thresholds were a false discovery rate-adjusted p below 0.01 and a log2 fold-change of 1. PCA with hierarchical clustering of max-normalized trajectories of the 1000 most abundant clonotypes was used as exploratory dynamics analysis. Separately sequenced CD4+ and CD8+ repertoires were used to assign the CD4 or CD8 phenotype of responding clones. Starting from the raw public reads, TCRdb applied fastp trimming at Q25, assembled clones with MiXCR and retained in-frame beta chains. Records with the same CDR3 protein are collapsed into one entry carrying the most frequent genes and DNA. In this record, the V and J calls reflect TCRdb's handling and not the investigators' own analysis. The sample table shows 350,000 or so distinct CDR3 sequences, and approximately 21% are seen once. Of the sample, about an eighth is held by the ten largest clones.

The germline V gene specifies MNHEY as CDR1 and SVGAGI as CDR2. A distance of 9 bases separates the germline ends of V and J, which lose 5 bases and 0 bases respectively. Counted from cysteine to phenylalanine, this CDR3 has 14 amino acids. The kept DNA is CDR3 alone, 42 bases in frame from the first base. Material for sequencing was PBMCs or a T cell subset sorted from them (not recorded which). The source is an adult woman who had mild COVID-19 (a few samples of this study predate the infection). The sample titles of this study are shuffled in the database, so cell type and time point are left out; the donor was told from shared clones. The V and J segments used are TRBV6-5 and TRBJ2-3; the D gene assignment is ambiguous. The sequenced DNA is TGTGCCAGCAGTGTGCAGTTTAGCACAGATACGCAGTATTTT. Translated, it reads CASSVQFSTDTQYF.